The subject of this entry is one T cell receptor beta chain. The antigen this receptor binds is unknown. The input lacks base qualities; no much larger clone sits a single base away. The data originate from a study of T-cell memory formation after mild COVID-19 (dated by TCRdb to about 2021). For context, the study as a whole: Most TCR sequence clusters were specific to one of the two donors. Longitudinal TCRalpha and TCRbeta repertoire sequencing tracked T-cell clones expanding and contracting after mild COVID-19 in two donors. The cohort comprised two young, previously healthy adult volunteers, one female and one male.

Overall study outcomes, separate from this receptor: SARS-CoV-2 specificity of the second-wave clones peaking on day 37 was not confirmed. The detection of some responding clones in pre-infection memory suggests that pre-existing cross-reactive memory T cells joined the SARS-CoV-2 response. Contracting CD4+ clones appeared mostly in the CM and EM memory subsets, whereas CD8+ clones were enriched in EMRA. The study included only a couple of mild cases, and larger cohorts that include severe cases with pre-infection samples were judged to be necessary. Clones that contracted from day 15 to 85 showed balanced CD4/CD8 phenotypes, whereas a second wave of clones that expanded from day 15 to 37 leaned towards CD4+.

V has 5 bases trimmed and J has 5 bases trimmed; junction bases matching no gene number 7. The CDR3 measures 15 amino acids from cysteine to phenylalanine. Only the CDR3 DNA is retained, 45 bases long and in frame from the first base. As encoded in the germline V gene, CDR1 is SGHTA while CDR2 is FQGNSA. The instrument was an Illumina NovaSeq 6000. cDNA libraries for TCRalpha and TCRbeta were prepared by 5'RACE using constant-segment primers, with sample barcodes and unique molecular identifiers added. Trizol reagent was used to extract RNA from every sample. Amplification of the libraries took two PCR steps, and the second step added a second sample barcode plus Illumina TruSeq adapters. Sequencing of libraries was performed on an Illumina NovaSeq with 2 x 150 bp paired-end reads. On the study's bioinformatics: With migec v1.2.7, reads were demultiplexed and then collapsed into UMI-guided consensus sequences. With mixcr v2.1.11, UMI consensuses were aligned to TRA and TRB V and J templates and assembled into clonotypes. Expanded or contracted clonotypes were those called significant by both edgeR and NoisET, with noise models trained on biological replicates. For edgeR calls, the cutoffs were a false discovery rate-adjusted p below 0.01 and a log2 fold-change threshold of 1. PCA with hierarchical clustering of max-normalized trajectories of the 1000 most abundant clonotypes was used as exploratory dynamics analysis. Separately sequenced CD4+ and CD8+ repertoires were used to assign the CD4 or CD8 phenotype of responding clones. The public reads were quality trimmed at Q25 with fastp and then assembled into clones with MiXCR by TCRdb, keeping productive beta chains. Entries that share a CDR3 protein sequence are merged under the most common genes and DNA. For this entry, the V and J calls and clone size follow TCRdb and not the study's own pipeline. Counted in this sample were 400,000 to 500,000 distinct CDR3 sequences; 20% to 25% of them appeared once. Around 8.7% of the sample comes from the top ten.

Ficoll-Paque density gradient centrifugation was the method used to isolate PBMCs. The origin of this receptor is an adult woman who had mild COVID-19 (a few samples of this study predate the infection). The sample titles of this study are shuffled in the database, so cell type and time point are left out; the donor was told from shared clones. The material sequenced was PBMCs or a T cell subset sorted from them (not recorded which). The receptor chain draws on TRBV7-2 and TRBJ2-3; 10 bases in the middle match TRBD2. Here the CDR3 is given as CASSPTSGTKDTQYF. The nucleotides read TGTGCCAGCAGCCCTACTAGCGGGACAAAAGATACGCAGTATTTT.